This TCR beta chain is from a study of identifying expanded T cells in peripheral blood. The study, taken as a whole, reports: About 1.3 clones differed between technical replicates, versus approximately 17 and 20 over time.

Collection occurred without any documented infections or immune events in donors. Sequencing used immunoSEQ multiplex PCR; TCRdb keeps in-frame clones, though not all of them. The sample contains some 97,000 clones, over 75% of which appear only once. A remark on this clone: Its antigen is currently unknown.

Sequenced sample: blood. The sequence came from a person between 18 and 75 years old in good health.

The chain's CDR3 is CASRRSGENYGYTF. The CDR3 bases are TGTGCCAGCAGACGTTCTGGAGAAAACTATGGCTACACCTTC. The rearrangement links TRBV7-9 to TRBJ1-2; D remains ambiguous. The CDR3 length is 14 residues. Trimming stripped 6 bases from V and 2 bases from J, with 13 bases between. Germline assignment: CDR1 SEHNR and CDR2 FQNEAQ (reference sequence).